This TCR beta chain stems from a study of T cells in Graves' hyperthyroidism and ophthalmopathy. Study summary: At initial diagnosis, before any treatment had begun, peripheral blood was obtained.

Amplification of TCR beta CDR3 regions was performed using RNA transcripts as template. An initial round of RT-PCR targeting the TCR CDR3 relied on the HTBI primer set. MiXCR, run by TCRdb on the multiplex PCR reads, gives a single entry per CDR3 protein. The table includes hundreds of thousands of distinct CDR3 sequences, over 35% detected once. The germline CDR1 and CDR2 sequences are MNHEY and SVGEGT. The CDR3 contains 14 residues. V was pared by 6 bases and J by 4 bases, with 7 bases of the junction left unmatched. The count of this clonotype is one. Specimen: blood. The TCR originated in a man aged 18 to 30 with Graves' hyperthyroidism. The rearrangement links TRBV6-2 or TRBV6-3 to TRBJ2-5, with TRBD2 matching 8 bases. CDR3 region: CASSLGTSRETQYF. CDR3 nucleotides: TGTGCCAGCAGCCTGGGGACTAGTCGAGAGACCCAGTACTTC.